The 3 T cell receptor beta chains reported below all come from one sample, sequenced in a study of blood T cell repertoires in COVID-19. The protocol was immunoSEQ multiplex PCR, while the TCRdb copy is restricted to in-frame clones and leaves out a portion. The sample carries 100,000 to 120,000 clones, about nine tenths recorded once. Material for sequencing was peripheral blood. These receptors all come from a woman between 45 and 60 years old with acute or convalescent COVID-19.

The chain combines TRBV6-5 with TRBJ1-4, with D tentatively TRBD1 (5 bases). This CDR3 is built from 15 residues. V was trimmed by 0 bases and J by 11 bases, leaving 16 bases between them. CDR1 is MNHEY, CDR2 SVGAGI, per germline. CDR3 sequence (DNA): TGTGCCAGCAGTTACTCGCAGGGCGGGGCAGAGAAACTGTTTTTT. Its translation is CASSYSQGGAEKLFF.

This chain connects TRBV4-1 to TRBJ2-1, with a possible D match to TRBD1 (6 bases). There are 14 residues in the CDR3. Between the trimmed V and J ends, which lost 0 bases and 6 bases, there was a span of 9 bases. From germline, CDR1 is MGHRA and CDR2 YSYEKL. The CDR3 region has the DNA TGCGCCAGCAGCCAAGAGGACAGAACCAATGAGCAGTTCTTC. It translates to CASSQEDRTNEQFF.

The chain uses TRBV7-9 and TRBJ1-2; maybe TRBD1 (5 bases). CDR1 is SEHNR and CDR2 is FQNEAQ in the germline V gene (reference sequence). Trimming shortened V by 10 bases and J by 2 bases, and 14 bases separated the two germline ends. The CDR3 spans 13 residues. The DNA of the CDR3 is TGTGCCACCGCGGCCCAGGGAAACTATGGCTACACCTTC. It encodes CATAAQGNYGYTF.